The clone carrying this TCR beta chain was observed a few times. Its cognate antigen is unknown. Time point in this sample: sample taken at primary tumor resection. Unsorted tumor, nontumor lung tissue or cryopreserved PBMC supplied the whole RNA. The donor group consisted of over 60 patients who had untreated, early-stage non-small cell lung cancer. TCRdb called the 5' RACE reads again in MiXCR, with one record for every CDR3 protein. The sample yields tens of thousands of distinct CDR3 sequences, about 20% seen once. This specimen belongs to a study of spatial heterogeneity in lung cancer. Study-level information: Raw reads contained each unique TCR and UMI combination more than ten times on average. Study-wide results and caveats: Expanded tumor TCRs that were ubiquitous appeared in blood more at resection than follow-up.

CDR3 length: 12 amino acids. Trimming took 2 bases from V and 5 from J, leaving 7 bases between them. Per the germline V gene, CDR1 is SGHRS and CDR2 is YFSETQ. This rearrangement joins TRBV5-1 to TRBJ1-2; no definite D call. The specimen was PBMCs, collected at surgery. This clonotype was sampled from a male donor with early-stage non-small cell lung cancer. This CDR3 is CASSLDEYGYTF. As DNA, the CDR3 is TGCGCCAGCAGCTTAGACGAGTATGGCTACACCTTC.